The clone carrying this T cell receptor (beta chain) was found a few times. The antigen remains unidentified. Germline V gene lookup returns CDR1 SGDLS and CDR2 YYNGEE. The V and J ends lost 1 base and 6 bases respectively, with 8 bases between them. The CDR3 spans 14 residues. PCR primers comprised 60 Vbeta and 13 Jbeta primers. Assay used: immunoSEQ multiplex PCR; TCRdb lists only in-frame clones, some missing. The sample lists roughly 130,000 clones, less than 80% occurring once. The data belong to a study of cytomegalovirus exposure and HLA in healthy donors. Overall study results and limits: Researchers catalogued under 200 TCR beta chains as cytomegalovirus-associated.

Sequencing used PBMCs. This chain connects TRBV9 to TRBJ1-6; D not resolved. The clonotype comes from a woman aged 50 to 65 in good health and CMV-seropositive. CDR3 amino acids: CASSVSSVNSPLHF. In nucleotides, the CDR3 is TGTGCCAGCAGCGTAAGTTCAGTTAATTCACCCCTCCACTTT.